This T cell receptor (beta chain) was recorded in a study of control samples from healthy donors and cancer patients. This CDR3 has 16 residues. CDR1 LNHDA and CDR2 SQIVND come from the germline V gene (reference sequence). V trimming: 10 bases; J trimming: 0 bases; junction bases outside the gene matches: 13. Profiling relied on immunoSEQ multiplex PCR, and the TCRdb table lists in-frame clones only, not all of them. The sample yields about 96,000 clones, about 92% seen once. V usage is TRBV19 and J usage is TRBJ1-1, with 8 bases fitting TRBD1. The sequencing input was blood. The sequence was obtained from a man aged 18 to 29 in good health. CDR3 bases: TGTGCCACTACTCTGGGGACAGGAAGGATGAACACTGAAGCTTTCTTT. This sequence encodes CATTLGTGRMNTEAFF.